A single T cell receptor beta chain is shown here with its context. These data originate in a study of blood T cell repertoires in COVID-19. Source study methods: Amplification with reference gene primers provided the estimates of nucleated cell counts. Clones were read by immunoSEQ multiplex PCR, and TCRdb kept only the in-frame ones, dropping some. For V, J and clone size, that table is used; D and trimming come from the DNA. Here the sample spans around 370,000 clones, about 90% being singletons. Between the trimmed V and J ends, which lost 10 bases and 4 bases, there was a span of 22 bases. Germline V lookup: CDR1 MDHEN, CDR2 SYDVKM. There are 15 residues in the CDR3. While infection was still active, Seattle patients were enrolled and then followed longitudinally.

The V call is TRBV28, the J call TRBJ1-2; unclear D gene. The source material was peripheral blood. This TCR came from a woman aged 70-85 years with COVID-19, enrolled during active disease. The chain's CDR3 is CATNSLRRALYGYTF. CDR3 bases: TGTGCCACCAATTCCCTGAGGAGGGCGCTCTATGGCTACACCTTC.